These 2 T cell receptor beta chains were all obtained from the same sample, sequenced in a study of beta chain features in type 1 diabetes. Expressed TCRB transcripts were sequenced because the isolated RNA had all been reverse transcribed beforehand. Profiled with immunoSEQ multiplex PCR; TCRdb holds only in-frame clones, not every one. In the table there are 200,000 to 250,000 clones, 27% of which are singletons. Source material: central memory CD4+ T cells from blood. These receptors originate from a man aged 30 to 39 in good health.

V gene TRBV7-2 combines with J gene TRBJ2-1, with D possibly matching TRBD2 (7 bases). CDR1 is SGHTA and CDR2 is FQGNSA in the germline V gene. Trimming left V 2 bases short and J 9 bases short, with 14 bases between. The CDR3 sequence is 14 residues long. The CDR3 nucleotides are TGTGCCAGCAGCTTACGGGGGGCGTATCTTGAGCAGTTCTTC. Translation: CASSLRGAYLEQFF.

The chain joins TRBV6-6 to TRBJ2-3; D gene unclear. The V gene's germline CDR1 is MNHNY and CDR2 SVGAGI (reference sequence). The CDR3 runs to 11 residues. The V end was cut by 6 bases, the J end by 2 bases, with 3 bases between. The chain's CDR3 is CASSPTDTQYF. CDR3 coding DNA: TGTGCCAGCAGCCCCACAGATACGCAGTATTTT.